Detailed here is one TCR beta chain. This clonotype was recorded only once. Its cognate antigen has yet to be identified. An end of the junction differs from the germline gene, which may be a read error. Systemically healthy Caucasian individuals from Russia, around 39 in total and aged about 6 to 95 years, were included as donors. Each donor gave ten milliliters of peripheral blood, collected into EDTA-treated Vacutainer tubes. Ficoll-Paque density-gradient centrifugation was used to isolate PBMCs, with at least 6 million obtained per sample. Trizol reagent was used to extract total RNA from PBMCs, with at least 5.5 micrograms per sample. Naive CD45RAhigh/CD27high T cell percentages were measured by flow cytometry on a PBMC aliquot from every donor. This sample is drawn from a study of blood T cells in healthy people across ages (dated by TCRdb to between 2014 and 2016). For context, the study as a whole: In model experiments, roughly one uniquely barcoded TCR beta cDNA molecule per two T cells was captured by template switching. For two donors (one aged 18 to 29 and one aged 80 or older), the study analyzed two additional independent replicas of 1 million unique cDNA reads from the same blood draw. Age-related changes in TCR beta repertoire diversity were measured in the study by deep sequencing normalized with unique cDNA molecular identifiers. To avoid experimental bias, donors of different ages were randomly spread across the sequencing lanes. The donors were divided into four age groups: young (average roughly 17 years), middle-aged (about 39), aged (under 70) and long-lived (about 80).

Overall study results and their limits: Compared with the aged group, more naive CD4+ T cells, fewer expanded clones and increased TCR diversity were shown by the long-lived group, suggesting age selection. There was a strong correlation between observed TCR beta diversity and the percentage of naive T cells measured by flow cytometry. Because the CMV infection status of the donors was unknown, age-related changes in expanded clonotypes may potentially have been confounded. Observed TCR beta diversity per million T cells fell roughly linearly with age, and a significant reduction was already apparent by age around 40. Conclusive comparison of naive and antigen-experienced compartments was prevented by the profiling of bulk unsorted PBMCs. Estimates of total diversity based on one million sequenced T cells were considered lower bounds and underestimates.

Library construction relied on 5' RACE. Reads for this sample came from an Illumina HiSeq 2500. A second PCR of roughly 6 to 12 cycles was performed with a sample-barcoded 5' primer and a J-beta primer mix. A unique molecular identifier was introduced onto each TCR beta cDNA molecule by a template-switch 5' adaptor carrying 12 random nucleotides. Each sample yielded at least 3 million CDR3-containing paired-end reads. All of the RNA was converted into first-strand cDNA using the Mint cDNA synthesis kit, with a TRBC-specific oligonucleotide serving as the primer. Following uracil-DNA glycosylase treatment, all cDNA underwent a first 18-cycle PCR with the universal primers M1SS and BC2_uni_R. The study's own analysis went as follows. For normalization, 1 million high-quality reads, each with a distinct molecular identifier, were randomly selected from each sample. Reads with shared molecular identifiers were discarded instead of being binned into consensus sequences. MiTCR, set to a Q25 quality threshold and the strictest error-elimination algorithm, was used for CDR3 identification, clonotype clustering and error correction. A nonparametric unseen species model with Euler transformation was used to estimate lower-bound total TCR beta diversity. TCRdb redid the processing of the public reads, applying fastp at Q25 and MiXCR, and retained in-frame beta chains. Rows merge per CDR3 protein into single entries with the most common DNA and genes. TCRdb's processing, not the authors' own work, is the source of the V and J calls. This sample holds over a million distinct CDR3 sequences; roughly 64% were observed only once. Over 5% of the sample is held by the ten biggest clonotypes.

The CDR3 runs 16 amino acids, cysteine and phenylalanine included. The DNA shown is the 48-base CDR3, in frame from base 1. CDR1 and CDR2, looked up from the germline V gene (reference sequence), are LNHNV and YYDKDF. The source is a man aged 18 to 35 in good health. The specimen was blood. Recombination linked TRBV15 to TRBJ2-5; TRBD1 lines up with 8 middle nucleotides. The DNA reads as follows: TGTGCCGCCAGCCATCAACAGGGGGTGTTTAGGGAGACCCAGTACTTC. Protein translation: CAASHQQGVFRETQYF.